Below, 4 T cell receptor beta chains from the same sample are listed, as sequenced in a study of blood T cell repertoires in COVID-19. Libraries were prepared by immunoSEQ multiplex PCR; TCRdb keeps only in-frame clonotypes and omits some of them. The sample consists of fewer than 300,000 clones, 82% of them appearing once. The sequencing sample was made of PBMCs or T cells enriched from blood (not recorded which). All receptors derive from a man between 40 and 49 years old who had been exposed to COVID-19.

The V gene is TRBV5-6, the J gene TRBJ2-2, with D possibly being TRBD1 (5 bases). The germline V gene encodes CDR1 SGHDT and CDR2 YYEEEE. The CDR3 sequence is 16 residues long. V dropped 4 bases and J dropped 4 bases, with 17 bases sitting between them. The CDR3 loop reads CASSRTRWGSTGELFF. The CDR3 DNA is TGTGCCAGCAGCCGGACCCGGTGGGGCTCCACCGGGGAGCTGTTTTTT.

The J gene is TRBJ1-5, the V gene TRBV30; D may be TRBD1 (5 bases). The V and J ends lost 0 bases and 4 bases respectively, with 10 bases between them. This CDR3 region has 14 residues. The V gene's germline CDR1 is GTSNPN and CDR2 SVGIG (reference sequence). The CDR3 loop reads CAWSVLTENQPQHF. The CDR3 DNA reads TGTGCCTGGAGTGTACTGACAGAAAATCAGCCCCAGCATTTT.

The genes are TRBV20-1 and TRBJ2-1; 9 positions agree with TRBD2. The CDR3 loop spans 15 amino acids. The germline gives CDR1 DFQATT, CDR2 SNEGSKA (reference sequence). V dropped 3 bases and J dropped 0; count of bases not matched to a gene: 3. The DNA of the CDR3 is TGCAGTGCTAGTAGCGGGAGTACCTCCTACAATGAGCAGTTCTTC. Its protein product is CSASSGSTSYNEQFF.

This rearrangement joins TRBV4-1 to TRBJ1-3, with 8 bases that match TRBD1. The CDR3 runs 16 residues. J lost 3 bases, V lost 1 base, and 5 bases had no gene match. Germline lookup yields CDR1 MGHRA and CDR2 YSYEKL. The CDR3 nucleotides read TGCGCCAGCAGCCAAGCCCCAGGGGGCAGTGGAAACACCATATATTTT. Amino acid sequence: CASSQAPGGSGNTIYF.